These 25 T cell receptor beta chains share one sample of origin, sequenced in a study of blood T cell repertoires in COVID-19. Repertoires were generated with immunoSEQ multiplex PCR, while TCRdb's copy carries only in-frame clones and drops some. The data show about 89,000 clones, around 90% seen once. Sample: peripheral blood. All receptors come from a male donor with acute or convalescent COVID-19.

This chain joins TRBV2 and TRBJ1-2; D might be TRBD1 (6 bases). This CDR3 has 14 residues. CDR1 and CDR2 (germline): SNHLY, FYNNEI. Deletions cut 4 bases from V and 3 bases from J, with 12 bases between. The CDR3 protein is CASSARGADYGYTF. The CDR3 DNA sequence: TGTGCCAGCAGTGCCAGGGGCGCGGACTATGGCTACACCTTC.

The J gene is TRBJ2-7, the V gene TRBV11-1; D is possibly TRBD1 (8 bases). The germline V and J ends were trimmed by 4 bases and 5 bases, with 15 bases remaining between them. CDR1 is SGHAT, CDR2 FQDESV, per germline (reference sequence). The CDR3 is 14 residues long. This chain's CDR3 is CASSSSGTGNEQYF. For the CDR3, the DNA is TGTGCCAGCAGCTCCAGCGGGACAGGAAACGAGCAGTACTTC.

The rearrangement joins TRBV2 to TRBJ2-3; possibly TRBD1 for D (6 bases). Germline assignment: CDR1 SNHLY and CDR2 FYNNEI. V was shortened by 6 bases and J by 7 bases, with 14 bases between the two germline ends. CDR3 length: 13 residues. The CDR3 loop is CASSGTFEYTQYF. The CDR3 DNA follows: TGTGCCAGCAGCGGGACATTTGAGTATACGCAGTATTTT.

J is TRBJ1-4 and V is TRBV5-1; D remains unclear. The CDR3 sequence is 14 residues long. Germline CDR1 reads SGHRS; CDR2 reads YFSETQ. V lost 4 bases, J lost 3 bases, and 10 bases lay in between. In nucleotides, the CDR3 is TGCGCCAGCAGCCCCGCTAGATCTAATGAAAAACTGTTTTTT. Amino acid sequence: CASSPARSNEKLFF.

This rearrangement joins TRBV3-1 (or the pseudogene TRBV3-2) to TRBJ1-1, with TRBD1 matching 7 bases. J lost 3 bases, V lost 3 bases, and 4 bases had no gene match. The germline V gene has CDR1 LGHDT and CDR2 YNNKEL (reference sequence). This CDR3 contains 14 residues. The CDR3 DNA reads TGTGCCAGCAGCCATAACGACAGGGACACTGAAGCTTTCTTT. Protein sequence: CASSHNDRDTEAFF.

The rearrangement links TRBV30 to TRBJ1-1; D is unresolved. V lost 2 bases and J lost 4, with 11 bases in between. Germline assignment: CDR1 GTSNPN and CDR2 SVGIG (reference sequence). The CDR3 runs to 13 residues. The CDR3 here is CAWSTALSTEAFF. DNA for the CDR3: TGTGCCTGGAGTACAGCATTGAGCACTGAAGCTTTCTTT.

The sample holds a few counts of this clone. The CDR3 DNA is TGTGCCAGCAGCTCCGACAGGGCCTTCTACGAGCAGTACTTC. Translating it yields CASSSDRAFYEQYF. The rearrangement joins TRBV5-6 to TRBJ2-7; the match to TRBD1 covers 7 bases. J lost 3 bases, V lost 3 bases, and 6 bases had no gene match. CDR1 and CDR2 (germline): SGHDT, YYEEEE. This CDR3 has 14 residues.

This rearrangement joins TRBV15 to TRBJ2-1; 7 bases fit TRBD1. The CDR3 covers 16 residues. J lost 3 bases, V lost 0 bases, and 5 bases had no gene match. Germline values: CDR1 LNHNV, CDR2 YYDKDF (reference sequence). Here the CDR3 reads CATSREGTAFYNEQFF. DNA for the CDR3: TGTGCCACCAGCAGAGAAGGGACAGCCTTCTACAATGAGCAGTTCTTC. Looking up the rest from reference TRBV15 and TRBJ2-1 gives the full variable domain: DAMVIQNPRYQVTQFGKPVTLSCSQTLNHNVMYWYQQKSSQAPKLLFHYYDKDFNNEADTPDNFQSRRPNTSFCFLDIRSPGLGDTAMYLCATSREGTAFYNEQFFGPGTRLTVL.

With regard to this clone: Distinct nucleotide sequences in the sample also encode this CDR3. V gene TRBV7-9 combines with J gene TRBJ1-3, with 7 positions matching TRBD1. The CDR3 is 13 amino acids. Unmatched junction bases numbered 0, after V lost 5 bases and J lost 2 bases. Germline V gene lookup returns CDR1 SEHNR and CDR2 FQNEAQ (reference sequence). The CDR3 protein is CASSQGAGNTIYF. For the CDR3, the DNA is TGTGCCAGCAGCCAGGGGGCTGGAAACACCATATATTTT.

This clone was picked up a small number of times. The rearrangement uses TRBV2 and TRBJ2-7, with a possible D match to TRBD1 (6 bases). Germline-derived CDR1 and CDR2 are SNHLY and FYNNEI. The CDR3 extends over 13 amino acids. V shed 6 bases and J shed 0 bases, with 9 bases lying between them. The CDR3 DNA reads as TGTGCCAGCAGGCCGGACAGCTCCTACGAGCAGTACTTC. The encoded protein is CASRPDSSYEQYF.

The CDR3 spells CASWRGPHYGYTF. For the CDR3, the DNA is TGTGCCAGCTGGAGGGGGCCTCACTATGGCTACACCTTC. The chain is built from TRBV12-3 or TRBV12-4 and TRBJ1-2; 7 bases are a match to TRBD1. There are 13 residues in the CDR3. J was trimmed by 3 bases and V by 8 bases; bases with no gene match: 6.

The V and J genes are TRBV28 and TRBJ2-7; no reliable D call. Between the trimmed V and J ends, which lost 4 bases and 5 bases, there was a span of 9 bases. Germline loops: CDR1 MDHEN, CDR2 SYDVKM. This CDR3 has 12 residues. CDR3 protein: CASSSAGHEQYF. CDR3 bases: TGTGCCAGCAGTTCGGCAGGCCACGAGCAGTACTTC.

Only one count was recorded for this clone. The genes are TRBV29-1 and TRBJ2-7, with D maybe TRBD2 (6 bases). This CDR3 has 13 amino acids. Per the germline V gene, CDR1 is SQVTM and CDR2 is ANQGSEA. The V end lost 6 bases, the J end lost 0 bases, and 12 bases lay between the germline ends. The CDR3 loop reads CSVQRASSYEQYF. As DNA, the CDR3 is TGCAGCGTCCAGCGGGCAAGCTCCTACGAGCAGTACTTC.

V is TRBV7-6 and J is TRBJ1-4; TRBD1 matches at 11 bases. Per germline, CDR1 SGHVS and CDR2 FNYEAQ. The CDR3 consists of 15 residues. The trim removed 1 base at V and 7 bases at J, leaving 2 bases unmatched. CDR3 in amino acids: CASSLGTGGGEKLFF. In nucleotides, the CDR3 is TGTGCCAGCAGCTTAGGGACAGGGGGCGGTGAAAAACTGTTTTTT. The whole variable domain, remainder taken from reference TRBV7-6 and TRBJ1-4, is GAGVSQSPRYKVTKRGQDVALRCDPISGHVSLYWYRQALGQGPEFLTYFNYEAQQDKSGLPNDRFSAERPEGSISTLTIQRTEQRDSAMYRCASSLGTGGGEKLFFGSGTQLSVL.

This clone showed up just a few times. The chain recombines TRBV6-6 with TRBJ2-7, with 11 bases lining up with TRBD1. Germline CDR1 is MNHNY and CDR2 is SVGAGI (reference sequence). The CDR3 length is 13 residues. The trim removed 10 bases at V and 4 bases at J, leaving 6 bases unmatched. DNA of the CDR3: TGTGCCACCACCGGGACAGGGGGTTACGAGCAGTACTTC. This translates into CATTGTGGYEQYF.

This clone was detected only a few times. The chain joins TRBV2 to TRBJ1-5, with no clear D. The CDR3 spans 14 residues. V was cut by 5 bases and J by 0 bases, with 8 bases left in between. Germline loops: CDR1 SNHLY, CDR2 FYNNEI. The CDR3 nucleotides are TGTGCCAGCAGTTTGGGCAATAGCAATCAGCCCCAGCATTTT. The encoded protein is CASSLGNSNQPQHF. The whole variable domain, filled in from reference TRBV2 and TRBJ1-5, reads EPEVTQTPSHQVTQMGQEVILRCVPISNHLYFYWYRQILGQKVEFLVSFYNNEISEKSEIFDDQFSVERPDGSNFTLKIRSTKLEDSAMYFCASSLGNSNQPQHFGDGTRLSIL.

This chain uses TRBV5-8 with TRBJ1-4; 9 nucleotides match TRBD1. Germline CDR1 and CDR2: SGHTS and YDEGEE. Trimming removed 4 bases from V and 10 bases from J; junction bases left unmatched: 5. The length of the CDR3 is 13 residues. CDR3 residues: CASSGQGMGKLFF. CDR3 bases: TGTGCCAGCAGCGGACAGGGGATGGGAAAACTGTTTTTT.

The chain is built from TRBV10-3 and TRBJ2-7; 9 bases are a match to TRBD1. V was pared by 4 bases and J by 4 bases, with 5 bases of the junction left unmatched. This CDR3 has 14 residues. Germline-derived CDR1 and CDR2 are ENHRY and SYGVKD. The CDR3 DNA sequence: TGTGCCATCAGTGGAGACAGGGGGTGGTACGAGCAGTACTTC. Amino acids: CAISGDRGWYEQYF.

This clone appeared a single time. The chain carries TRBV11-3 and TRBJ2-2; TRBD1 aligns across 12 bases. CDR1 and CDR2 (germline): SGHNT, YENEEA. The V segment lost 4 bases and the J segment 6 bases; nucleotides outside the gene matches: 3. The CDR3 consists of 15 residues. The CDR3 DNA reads TGTGCCAGCAGCTCGGGACAGGGGGCATCCGGGGAGCTGTTTTTT. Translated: CASSSGQGASGELFF.

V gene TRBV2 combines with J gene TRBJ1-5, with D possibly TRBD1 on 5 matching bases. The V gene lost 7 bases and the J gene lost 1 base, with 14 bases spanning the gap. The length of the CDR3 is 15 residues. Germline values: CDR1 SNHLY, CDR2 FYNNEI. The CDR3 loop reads CASTPGAGSNQPQHF. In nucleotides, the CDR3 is TGTGCCAGCACCCCTGGGGCAGGAAGCAATCAGCCCCAGCATTTT.

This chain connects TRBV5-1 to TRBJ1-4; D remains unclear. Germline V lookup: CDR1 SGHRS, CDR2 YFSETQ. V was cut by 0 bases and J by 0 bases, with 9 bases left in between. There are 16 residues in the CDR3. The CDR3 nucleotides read TGCGCCAGCAGCTTGGGCCAGGCGTCAACTAATGAAAAACTGTTTTTT. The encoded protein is CASSLGQASTNEKLFF.

CDR3 nucleotide sequence: TGTGCCACCAGTGATTCGGGGGGGCTGAGCACAGATACGCAGTATTTT. Encoded protein: CATSDSGGLSTDTQYF. V and J are TRBV24-1 and TRBJ2-3, with TRBD2 matching over 8 bases. CDR1 and CDR2 (germline): KGHDR, SFDVKD. This CDR3 has 16 amino acids. V lost 2 bases and J lost 0; bases outside the gene matches: 3.

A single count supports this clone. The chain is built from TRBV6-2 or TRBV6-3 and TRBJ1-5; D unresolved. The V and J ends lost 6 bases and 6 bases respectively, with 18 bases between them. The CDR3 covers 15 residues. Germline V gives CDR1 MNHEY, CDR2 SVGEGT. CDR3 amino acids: CASSPSLGSGQPQHF. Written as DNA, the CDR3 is TGTGCCAGCAGCCCTTCCCTCGGCTCGGGTCAGCCCCAGCATTTT.

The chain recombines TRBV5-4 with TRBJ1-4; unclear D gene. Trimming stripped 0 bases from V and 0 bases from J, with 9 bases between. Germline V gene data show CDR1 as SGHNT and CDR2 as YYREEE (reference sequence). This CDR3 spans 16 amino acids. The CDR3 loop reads CASSLGQASTNEKLFF. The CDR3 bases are TGTGCCAGCAGCTTGGGGCAGGCGTCAACTAATGAAAAACTGTTTTTT.

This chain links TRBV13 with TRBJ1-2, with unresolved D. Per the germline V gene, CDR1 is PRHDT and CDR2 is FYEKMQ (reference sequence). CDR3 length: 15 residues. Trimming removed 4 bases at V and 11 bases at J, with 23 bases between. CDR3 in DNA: TGTGCCAGCAGCTCCAAAGGTTCCGGACTCCTAACTTACACCTTC. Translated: CASSSKGSGLLTYTF.